These 18 T cell receptor beta chains came from one sample sequenced in a study of OX40 agonist ivuxolimab in advanced cancers. Sequencing was performed with immunoSEQ multiplex PCR; in TCRdb, only in-frame clones are kept and a portion is missing. The data show tens of thousands of clones, with 80% seen just once and approximately 1.2% held by the top ten. Sequencing used CD4+ or CD8+ T cells sorted from blood, obtained in a trial of the OX40 agonist ivuxolimab. The receptors here all came from an adult with an advanced solid tumor such as melanoma, head and neck, liver or kidney cancer.

The V call is TRBV6-5, the J call TRBJ1-5, with 9 nucleotides matching TRBD1. V gave up 5 bases and J gave up 9 bases; unmatched junction bases: 5. Germline V gene sequence: CDR1 MNHEY, CDR2 SVGAGI. There are 13 residues in the CDR3. CDR3 coding DNA: TGTGCCAGCAGTCCGGACAGGGGAACGCCCCAGCATTTT. Protein: CASSPDRGTPQHF.

This chain connects TRBV30 to TRBJ1-6; maybe TRBD1 (6 bases). CDR3 size: 17 residues. V was clipped by 4 bases and J by 4 bases, with 20 bases between them. Germline assignment: CDR1 GTSNPN and CDR2 SVGIG (reference sequence). The CDR3 is CAWTLGAGGGYNSPLHF. The CDR3 nucleotides are TGTGCCTGGACCCTAGGCGCCGGGGGCGGATATAATTCACCCCTCCACTTT.

The V call is TRBV5-6, the J call TRBJ2-3; D perhaps matches TRBD1 (7 bases). This CDR3 spans 17 amino acids. Germline CDR1 reads SGHDT; CDR2 reads YYEEEE. Trimming cost V 0 bases and J 4 bases, with 18 bases left between them. CDR3 loop: CASSLGGVRGYPDTQYF. In DNA, the CDR3 is TGTGCCAGCAGCTTGGGCGGGGTCAGGGGGTATCCAGATACGCAGTATTTT.

The chain recombines TRBV25-1 with TRBJ1-2, with unresolved D. Trimming stripped 10 bases from V and 3 bases from J, with 9 bases between. The germline CDR1 and CDR2 sequences are MGHDK and SYGVNS. The CDR3 is 11 residues long. The CDR3 DNA follows: TGTGCCATCAAATGGGACTATGGCTACACCTTC. This translates into CAIKWDYGYTF.

The chain uses TRBV5-1 and TRBJ2-7; the match to TRBD1 covers 8 bases. The CDR3 loop spans 15 amino acids. The germline V gene encodes CDR1 SGHRS and CDR2 YFSETQ. V was clipped by 4 bases and J by 2 bases; unmatched bases: 8. CDR3 nucleotide sequence: TGCGCCAGCAGCCTTATACAGGGGGGCCCCTACGAGCAGTACTTC. Residues: CASSLIQGGPYEQYF.

V gene TRBV10-1 combines with J gene TRBJ1-1; no firm D call. With 2 bases removed from V and 1 base from J, the gap between germline ends came to 2 bases. The CDR3 runs 12 residues. CDR1 WNHNN and CDR2 SYGVQD come from the germline V gene (reference sequence). CDR3 in amino acids: CASSEANTEAFF. CDR3 coding DNA: TGCGCCAGCAGTGAGGCGAACACTGAAGCTTTCTTT.

This clone occurred once. The chain is built from TRBV6-1 and TRBJ1-5; perhaps TRBD1 as D (6 bases). CDR3 length equals 16 residues. Germline lookup yields CDR1 MNHNS and CDR2 SASEGT. Deletions cut 2 bases from V and 0 bases from J, with 11 bases between. The CDR3 DNA reads TGTGCCAGCAGTGAAAGGACAGTTCTTAGCAATCAGCCCCAGCATTTT. Translated, it gives CASSERTVLSNQPQHF.

The chain combines TRBV2 with TRBJ1-1; D might be TRBD1 (6 bases). The CDR3 covers 13 residues. V was shortened by 6 bases and J by 2 bases, with 10 bases between the two germline ends. Germline CDR1 and CDR2: SNHLY and FYNNEI. DNA for the CDR3: TGTGCCAGCAGGCAGGGGTTCAACACTGAAGCTTTCTTT. The encoded protein is CASRQGFNTEAFF. The full variable domain, its missing parts supplied by reference TRBV2 and TRBJ1-1, is EPEVTQTPSHQVTQMGQEVILRCVPISNHLYFYWYRQILGQKVEFLVSFYNNEISEKSEIFDDQFSVERPDGSNFTLKIRSTKLEDSAMYFCASRQGFNTEAFFGQGTRLTVV.

The CDR3 sequence is CASSFGQQGTQYF. CDR3 DNA sequence: TGTGCCAGCAGCTTCGGACAACAGGGGACCCAGTACTTC. The J gene is TRBJ2-5, the V gene TRBV7-8; weak D call: TRBD1 (6 bases). This CDR3 is 13 amino acids long. Trimming left V 3 bases short and J 7 bases short, with 12 bases between. CDR1 is SGHVS and CDR2 is FQNEAQ in the germline V gene.

V gene TRBV27 combines with J gene TRBJ2-1; D might be TRBD2 (6 bases). Germline V gives CDR1 MNHEY, CDR2 SMNVEV (reference sequence). With 11 bases removed from V and 4 bases from J, the gap between germline ends came to 15 bases. The CDR3 runs 13 residues. CDR3: CAARGLGYNEQFF. CDR3 in DNA: TGTGCCGCGCGGGGACTGGGGTACAATGAGCAGTTCTTC.

This sequence joins TRBV6-6 and TRBJ2-5, with 7 bases matching TRBD1. Unmatched junction bases numbered 11, after V lost 6 bases and J lost 1 base. This CDR3 is built from 16 residues. Germline lookup yields CDR1 MNHNY and CDR2 SVGAGI (reference sequence). CDR3 protein: CASRPTGFDSQETQYF. CDR3 in DNA: TGTGCCAGCAGACCGACAGGGTTTGATTCCCAAGAGACCCAGTACTTC.

The rearrangement uses TRBV30 and TRBJ1-2; 8 positions match TRBD1. This CDR3 comprises 15 residues. Trimming at V came to 2 bases and at J to 0 bases, leaving 5 bases not matched to a gene. Germline loops: CDR1 GTSNPN, CDR2 SVGIG (reference sequence). In DNA, the CDR3 is TGTGCCTGGAGTCGCAGGGGGCTGGCTAACTATGGCTACACCTTC. This sequence encodes CAWSRRGLANYGYTF.

The rearrangement links TRBV2 to TRBJ1-4; the D gene is possibly TRBD1 (5 bases). The CDR3 sequence is 14 residues long. Trimming removed 4 bases from V and 5 bases from J, with 11 bases in between. Per the germline V gene, CDR1 is SNHLY and CDR2 is FYNNEI. CDR3 amino acids: CASSVRGENEKLFF. CDR3 nucleotides: TGTGCCAGCAGTGTGAGGGGAGAAAATGAAAAACTGTTTTTT.

The V and J genes are TRBV7-6 and TRBJ2-1; no definite D call. Germline V CDR1 and CDR2: SGHVS, FNYEAQ. The CDR3 totals 16 residues. Trimming removed 0 bases from V and 7 bases from J, with 16 bases in between. The CDR3 DNA reads as TGTGCCAGCAGCTTAGCGACTGTCGGCAGGACGAATGAGCAGTTCTTC. This codes for CASSLATVGRTNEQFF.

The chain combines TRBV19 with TRBJ1-5; the D gene is possibly TRBD1 (6 bases). The CDR3 length is 14 residues. V was trimmed by 5 bases and J by 7 bases, leaving 15 bases between them. Per germline, CDR1 LNHDA and CDR2 SQIVND (reference sequence). The CDR3 protein is CASSAGARGQPQHF. The CDR3 region has the DNA TGTGCCAGTAGTGCAGGGGCGCGGGGGCAGCCCCAGCATTTT.

The chain carries TRBV30 and TRBJ2-7; D is uncertain. The CDR3 extends over 12 amino acids. V dropped 1 base and J dropped 6 bases, with 10 bases sitting between them. Per germline, CDR1 GTSNPN and CDR2 SVGIG (reference sequence). The CDR3 spells CAWSGQWAEQYF. The CDR3 DNA is TGTGCCTGGAGTGGCCAATGGGCCGAGCAGTACTTC.

The chain links TRBV9 to TRBJ2-1, with 7 bases that match TRBD1. Germline V lookup: CDR1 SGDLS, CDR2 YYNGEE. There are 14 residues in the CDR3. The ends lost 3 bases at V and 12 bases at J; junction bases unmatched: 12. CDR3 region: CASSDAPTGDGQFF. In nucleotides, the CDR3 is TGTGCCAGCAGCGACGCCCCTACAGGGGATGGGCAGTTCTTC.

The rearrangement uses TRBV6-5 and TRBJ1-1; TRBD1 matches 9 bases. The CDR3 length is 15 residues. V gave up 6 bases and J gave up 3 bases; unmatched junction bases: 8. Germline assignment: CDR1 MNHEY and CDR2 SVGAGI. CDR3: CASSSRTGADTEAFF. As DNA, the CDR3 is TGTGCCAGCAGCTCCCGGACAGGGGCGGACACTGAAGCTTTCTTT.